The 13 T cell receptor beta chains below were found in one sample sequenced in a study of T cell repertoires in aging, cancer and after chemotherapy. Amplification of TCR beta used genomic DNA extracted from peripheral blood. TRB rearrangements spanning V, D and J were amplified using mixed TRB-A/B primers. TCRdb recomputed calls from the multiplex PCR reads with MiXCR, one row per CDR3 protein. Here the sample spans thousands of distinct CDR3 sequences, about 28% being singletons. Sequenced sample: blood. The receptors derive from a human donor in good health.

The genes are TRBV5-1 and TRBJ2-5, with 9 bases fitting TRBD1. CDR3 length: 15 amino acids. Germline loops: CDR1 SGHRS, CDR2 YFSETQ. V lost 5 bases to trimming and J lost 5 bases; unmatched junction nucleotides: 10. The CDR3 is CASSSLTGGMETQYF. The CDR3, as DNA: TGCGCCAGCAGTTCATTGACAGGGGGTATGGAGACCCAGTACTTC.

CDR3 in DNA: TGCGCCAGCAGGCTTTTTGGACAGGGGGGCTACGAGCAGTACTTC. Translating gives CASRLFGQGGYEQYF. The chain carries TRBV5-1 and TRBJ2-7; 10 bases align to TRBD1. After removal of 5 bases from V and 3 bases from J, the junction contained 8 bases not matched to a gene. Per germline, CDR1 SGHRS and CDR2 YFSETQ. This CDR3 comprises 15 residues.

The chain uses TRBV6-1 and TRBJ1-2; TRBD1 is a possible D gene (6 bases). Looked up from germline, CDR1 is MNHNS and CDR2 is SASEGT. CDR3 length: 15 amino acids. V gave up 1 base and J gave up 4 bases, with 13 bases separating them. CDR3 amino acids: CASSEVGGALYGYTF. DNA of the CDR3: TGTGCCAGCAGTGAAGTAGGGGGGGCTCTCTATGGCTACACCTTC.

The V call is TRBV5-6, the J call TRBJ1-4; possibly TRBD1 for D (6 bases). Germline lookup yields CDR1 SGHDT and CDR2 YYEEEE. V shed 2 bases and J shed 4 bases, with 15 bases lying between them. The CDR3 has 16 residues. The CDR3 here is CASSLQGPNLNEKLFF. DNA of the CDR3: TGTGCCAGCAGCTTACAGGGCCCCAACCTTAATGAAAAACTGTTTTTT.

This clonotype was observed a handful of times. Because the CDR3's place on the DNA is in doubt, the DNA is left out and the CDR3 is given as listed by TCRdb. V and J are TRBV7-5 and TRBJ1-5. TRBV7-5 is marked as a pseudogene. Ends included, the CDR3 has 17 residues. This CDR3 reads CISVSETSEHSNQPQHF.

CDR3 protein: CASSPGKGGAYEQYF. CDR3 coding DNA: TGTGCCAGCTCACCAGGAAAGGGTGGGGCCTACGAGCAGTACTTC. This chain joins TRBV18 and TRBJ2-7; D remains unclear. The CDR3 consists of 15 residues. The ends were cut back, 2 bases at V and 2 bases at J, with 13 bases in the middle. Germline V gene sequence: CDR1 KGHSH, CDR2 LQKENI. Full variable domain (missing parts from reference TRBV18 and TRBJ2-7): NAGVMQNPRHLVRRRGQEARLRCSPMKGHSHVYWYRQLPEEGLKFMVYLQKENIIDESGMPKERFSAEFPKEGPSILRIQQVVRGDSAAYFCASSPGKGGAYEQYFGPGTRLTVT.

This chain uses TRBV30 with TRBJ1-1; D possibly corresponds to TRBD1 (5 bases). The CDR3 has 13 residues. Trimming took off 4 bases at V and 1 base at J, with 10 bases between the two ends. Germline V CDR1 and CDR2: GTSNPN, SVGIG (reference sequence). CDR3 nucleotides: TGTGCCTGGAAGGACGGGGGGAACACTGAAGCTTTCTTT. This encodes CAWKDGGNTEAFF.

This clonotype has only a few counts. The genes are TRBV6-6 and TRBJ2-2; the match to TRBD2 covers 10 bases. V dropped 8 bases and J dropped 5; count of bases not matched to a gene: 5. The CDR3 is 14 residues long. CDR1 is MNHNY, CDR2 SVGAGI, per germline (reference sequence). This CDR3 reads CASQAGGETGELFF. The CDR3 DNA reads TGTGCCAGCCAAGCGGGGGGGGAAACCGGGGAGCTGTTTTTT.

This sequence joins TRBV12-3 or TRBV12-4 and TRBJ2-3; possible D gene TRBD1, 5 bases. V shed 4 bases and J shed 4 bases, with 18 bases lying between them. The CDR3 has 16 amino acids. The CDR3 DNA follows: TGTGCCAGCAGTTCAACAGAAAACAAGGGGCCAGATACGCAGTATTTT. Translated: CASSSTENKGPDTQYF.

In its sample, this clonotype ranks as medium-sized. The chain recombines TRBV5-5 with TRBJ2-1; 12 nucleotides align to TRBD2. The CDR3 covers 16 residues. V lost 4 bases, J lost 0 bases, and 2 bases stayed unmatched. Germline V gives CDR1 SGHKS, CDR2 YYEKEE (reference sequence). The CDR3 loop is CASSTSGGNSYNEQFF. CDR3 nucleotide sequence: TGTGCCAGCAGCACTAGCGGGGGGAACTCCTACAATGAGCAGTTCTTC.

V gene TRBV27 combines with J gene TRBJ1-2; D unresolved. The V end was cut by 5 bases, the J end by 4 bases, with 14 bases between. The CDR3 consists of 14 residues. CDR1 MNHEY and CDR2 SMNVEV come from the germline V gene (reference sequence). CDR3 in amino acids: CASSPQKGPYGYTF. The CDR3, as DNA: TGTGCCAGCAGTCCCCAAAAGGGCCCCTATGGCTACACCTTC.

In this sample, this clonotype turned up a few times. The CDR3 DNA reads as TGTGCCAGCTCACCACTCGGAGTGACAAGCGGGGGTGAGCAGTTCTTC. This codes for CASSPLGVTSGGEQFF. The gene calls are TRBV18 and TRBJ2-1; 8 bases map to TRBD2. The germline V gene has CDR1 KGHSH and CDR2 LQKENI. V lost 1 base, J lost 9 bases, and 11 bases stayed unmatched. This CDR3 spans 16 amino acids.

The CDR3 DNA reads TGCAGTGCCAGACAGGGACCGGTGAACACTGAAGCTTTCTTT. As protein: CSARQGPVNTEAFF. This rearrangement joins TRBV20-1 to TRBJ1-1; 7 nucleotides line up with TRBD1. The CDR3 covers 14 residues. Germline V gene lookup returns CDR1 DFQATT and CDR2 SNEGSKA (reference sequence). V lost 6 bases and J lost 0; bases outside the gene matches: 7.